The clone carrying this T cell receptor (beta chain) has at least ten counts. The entry originates in a study of T cells in Graves' hyperthyroidism and ophthalmopathy. The germline V gene encodes CDR1 KGHSH and CDR2 LQKENI. The CDR3 covers 14 residues. V lost 6 bases and J lost 5, with 14 bases in between. Researchers took RNA transcripts and amplified the TCR beta CDR3 regions from them. A set of HTBI primers served as the primers for a first-round RT-PCR of the TCR CDR3. Via MiXCR, TCRdb re-called the multiplex PCR reads, giving one row per CDR3 protein. The table includes approximately 370,000 distinct CDR3 sequences, about 18% detected once.

V is TRBV18 and J is TRBJ2-1; TRBD2 is a possible D gene (6 bases). The specimen sequenced was blood. This TCR was recovered from a woman aged 25 to 39 with Graves' hyperthyroidism that later progressed to Graves' ophthalmopathy. The CDR3 reads CASSPGTGNNEQFF. CDR3 bases: TGTGCCAGCTCCCCTGGGACTGGAAACAATGAGCAGTTCTTC.